Below, 30 T cell receptor beta chains from the same sample are listed, as sequenced in a study of blood T cell repertoires in COVID-19. Assay: immunoSEQ multiplex PCR; the TCRdb copy retains only in-frame clones and omits some. The sample has 230,000 or so clones; about four fifths are singletons. The specimen sequenced was peripheral blood. These receptors were obtained from a man in his forties with active or convalescent COVID-19.

This clone showed up just a few times. The CDR3 reads CASSDRDRGFGNTIYF. The CDR3 DNA follows: TGCGCCAGCAGCGACCGTGACAGGGGGTTTGGAAACACCATATATTTT. The J gene is TRBJ1-3, the V gene TRBV10-1; 9 nucleotides agree with TRBD1. CDR3 length: 16 amino acids. The V gene's germline CDR1 is WNHNN and CDR2 SYGVQD (reference sequence). V was clipped by 6 bases and J by 3 bases; unmatched bases: 9.

The rearrangement links TRBV27 to TRBJ1-2, with 9 bases matching TRBD1. Unmatched junction bases numbered 15, after V lost 4 bases and J lost 6 bases. Germline loops: CDR1 MNHEY, CDR2 SMNVEV (reference sequence). The CDR3 length is 17 residues. The CDR3 loop is CASSSRQGGFTPNGYTF. CDR3 in DNA: TGTGCCAGCAGTTCCCGACAGGGGGGTTTTACTCCCAATGGCTACACCTTC.

The CDR3 DNA reads TGTGCCAGCAGTTACGCCAGGGGCTCAGATACGCAGTATTTT. This encodes CASSYARGSDTQYF. The rearrangement uses TRBV6-5 and TRBJ2-3; a possible D gene is TRBD1 (6 bases). The CDR3 has 14 residues. Trimming stripped 2 bases from V and 4 bases from J, with 10 bases between. CDR1 is MNHEY, CDR2 SVGAGI, per germline.

This chain connects TRBV7-3 to TRBJ1-1; D unresolved. The V end lost 2 bases, the J end lost 0 bases, and 4 bases lay between the germline ends. The length of the CDR3 is 13 residues. Germline loops: CDR1 SGHTA, CDR2 FQGTGA. The chain's CDR3 is CASSLAMNTEAFF. CDR3 sequence (DNA): TGTGCCAGCAGCTTAGCGATGAACACTGAAGCTTTCTTT.

This clone is a singleton in its sample. Here the CDR3 DNA reads TGTGCCATCAGTGAGCCTAGCGGGGTGTTCAATGAGCAGTTCTTC. Amino acid sequence: CAISEPSGVFNEQFF. The chain combines TRBV10-3 with TRBJ2-1, with 9 bases matching TRBD2. This CDR3 is built from 15 residues. Losses at the gene ends were 2 bases for V and 6 bases for J; bases not matched to a gene: 5. Germline assignment: CDR1 ENHRY and CDR2 SYGVKD.

The chain combines TRBV7-2 with TRBJ2-1; 7 bases align to TRBD1. CDR3 length: 14 amino acids. Germline V gene sequence: CDR1 SGHTA, CDR2 FQGNSA. The J segment lost 4 bases and the V segment lost 9 bases, leaving 9 bases of the junction unmatched. The CDR3 nucleotides are TGTGCCAGTTCCCCAGGGACAGATTACAATGAGCAGTTCTTC. Translation gives CASSPGTDYNEQFF.

This chain connects TRBV3-1 (or the pseudogene TRBV3-2) to TRBJ1-4, with 7 bases lining up with TRBD1. The germline V gene has CDR1 LGHDT and CDR2 YNNKEL (reference sequence). The CDR3 has 14 residues. J lost 7 bases, V lost 4 bases, and 6 bases had no gene match. CDR3 sequence: CASSPGGWGEKLFF. The CDR3 DNA sequence: TGTGCCAGCAGCCCAGGGGGTTGGGGTGAAAAACTGTTTTTT.

This clone appeared a few times. The CDR3 protein is CSVDVTPGQSNANYGYTF. The CDR3 nucleotides are TGCAGCGTTGATGTAACGCCGGGACAGTCGAACGCTAACTATGGCTACACCTTC. The chain is built from TRBV29-1 and TRBJ1-2; 7 bases map to TRBD1. Per the germline V gene, CDR1 is SQVTM and CDR2 is ANQGSEA. Losses at the gene ends were 3 bases for V and 0 bases for J; bases not matched to a gene: 16. The CDR3 is 18 amino acids.

The chain combines TRBV30 with TRBJ1-2; 7 bases line up with TRBD1. Germline loops: CDR1 GTSNPN, CDR2 SVGIG (reference sequence). The junction had 18 bases not matched to a gene; V was cut back by 3 bases and J by 8 bases. The CDR3 has 16 amino acids. The CDR3 region is CAWRFRQTGTDKGYTF. The CDR3 DNA is TGTGCCTGGAGATTCCGACAGACCGGGACAGACAAGGGCTACACCTTC.

This clone was seen only once. This specimen includes other DNA sequences encoding the same CDR3. The gene calls are TRBV5-1 and TRBJ2-3; 12 positions match TRBD2. J lost 3 bases, V lost 3 bases, and 2 bases had no gene match. This CDR3 has 15 amino acids. From germline, CDR1 is SGHRS and CDR2 YFSETQ. CDR3 sequence (DNA): TGCGCCAGCAGCTCCGGGACTAGCGGGACAGATACGCAGTATTTT. As protein: CASSSGTSGTDTQYF.

V gene TRBV11-1 combines with J gene TRBJ2-1; TRBD1 agrees at 9 bases. CDR3 size: 15 residues. The V segment lost 5 bases and the J segment 2 bases; nucleotides outside the gene matches: 4. Germline values: CDR1 SGHAT, CDR2 FQDESV (reference sequence). The CDR3 coding sequence is TGTGCCAGCAGCCCTCGGACAGGGGCCTACAATGAGCAGTTCTTC. Translation gives CASSPRTGAYNEQFF. Drawing the rest from reference TRBV11-1 and TRBJ2-1, the complete variable domain is EAEVAQSPRYKITEKSQAVAFWCDPISGHATLYWYRQILGQGPELLVQFQDESVVDDSQLPKDRFSAERLKGVDSTLKIQPAELGDSAMYLCASSPRTGAYNEQFFGPGTRLTVL.

The chain carries TRBV19 and TRBJ2-1; a weak D match, TRBD1 (6 bases). The CDR3 loop spans 16 amino acids. V shed 4 bases and J shed 3 bases, with 16 bases lying between them. Germline assignment: CDR1 LNHDA and CDR2 SQIVND (reference sequence). The CDR3 region has the DNA TGTGCCAGTAGTAGGGACACCCCTGTCTACTACAATGAGCAGTTCTTC. Translated, it gives CASSRDTPVYYNEQFF. The full variable domain, in which reference TRBV19 and TRBJ2-1 provide the parts outside the CDR3, is DGGITQSPKYLFRKEGQNVTLSCEQNLNHDAMYWYRQDPGQGLRLIYYSQIVNDFQKGDIAEGYSVSREKKESFPLTVTSAQKNPTAFYLCASSRDTPVYYNEQFFGPGTRLTVL.

The chain uses TRBV6-6 and TRBJ1-2; TRBD1 is a possible D gene (6 bases). Trimming took 9 bases from V and 0 from J, leaving 11 bases between them. This CDR3 contains 13 residues. Per the germline V gene, CDR1 is MNHNY and CDR2 is SVGAGI (reference sequence). The CDR3 bases are TGTGCCAGTCAAGGGGGAACTAACTATGGCTACACCTTC. It encodes CASQGGTNYGYTF.

This clone was observed a few times. This chain connects TRBV2 to TRBJ2-7; 9 bases fit TRBD2. Germline CDR1 is SNHLY and CDR2 is FYNNEI. V shed 9 bases and J 4 bases; nucleotides not matched to a gene: 16. The CDR3 spans 16 residues. DNA for the CDR3: TGTGCCAGTCTACCGGATCTAGCGGGGAACCTATACGAGCAGTACTTC. This encodes CASLPDLAGNLYEQYF. Complete variable domain (other parts from reference TRBV2 and TRBJ2-7): EPEVTQTPSHQVTQMGQEVILRCVPISNHLYFYWYRQILGQKVEFLVSFYNNEISEKSEIFDDQFSVERPDGSNFTLKIRSTKLEDSAMYFCASLPDLAGNLYEQYFGPGTRLTVT.

This clone has a single count. This chain joins TRBV29-1 and TRBJ1-2, with D possibly TRBD1 on 5 matching bases. The CDR3 length is 11 residues. Trimming removed 2 bases at V and 8 bases at J, with 9 bases between. Per the germline V gene, CDR1 is SQVTM and CDR2 is ANQGSEA. CDR3 sequence reads: CSVEQGGGYTF. CDR3 DNA sequence: TGCAGCGTTGAACAGGGAGGAGGCTACACCTTC. Based on the CDR3 plus reference TRBV29-1 and TRBJ1-2, the full variable domain is SAVISQKPSRDICQRGTSLTIQCQVDSQVTMMFWYRQQPGQSLTLIATANQGSEATYESGFVIDKFPISRPNLTFSTLTVSNMSPEDSSIYLCSVEQGGGYTFGSGTRLTVV.

This clone was picked up one time. The gene calls are TRBV29-1 and TRBJ2-1; TRBD2 is a possible D gene (6 bases). V shed 1 base and J shed 3 bases, with 13 bases lying between them. The CDR3 runs 15 residues. Germline V gene sequence: CDR1 SQVTM, CDR2 ANQGSEA. CDR3 loop: CSVEVSGGDYNEQFF. CDR3 coding DNA: TGCAGCGTTGAAGTATCCGGAGGGGACTACAATGAGCAGTTCTTC.

The chain employs TRBV24-1 and TRBJ2-1; 8 bases fit TRBD2. The CDR3 has 15 residues. Germline V CDR1 and CDR2: KGHDR, SFDVKD. V dropped 6 bases and J dropped 9; count of bases not matched to a gene: 12. The CDR3 nucleotides read TGTGCCACCAGTCCCTTAGCGGGACCGCCCGGTGAGCAGTTCTTC. Its translation: CATSPLAGPPGEQFF.

The chain couples TRBV24-1 to TRBJ2-1; TRBD1 aligns across 12 bases. The junction had 8 bases not matched to a gene; V was cut back by 4 bases and J by 8 bases. Germline V gene lookup returns CDR1 KGHDR and CDR2 SFDVKD. The CDR3 has 16 amino acids. The DNA for the CDR3 is TGTGCCACCAGTGAGGGCGGGACAGGGGGCATACATGAGCAGTTCTTC. Protein product: CATSEGGTGGIHEQFF.

V is TRBV6-1 and J is TRBJ1-1; TRBD1 aligns across 8 bases. CDR1 MNHNS and CDR2 SASEGT come from the germline V gene. The CDR3 consists of 16 residues. The ends lost 2 bases at V and 0 bases at J; junction bases unmatched: 5. The CDR3 coding sequence is TGTGCCAGCAGTGAACGACAGGGGACTTTGAACACTGAAGCTTTCTTT. It codes for CASSERQGTLNTEAFF.

This clone has just a few counts. The chain links TRBV6-1 to TRBJ1-1; D unresolved. V shed 1 base and J shed 4 bases, with 10 bases lying between them. The length of the CDR3 is 14 residues. CDR1 MNHNS and CDR2 SASEGT come from the germline V gene. CDR3 in DNA: TGTGCCAGCAGTGAAGGCGGGGTTTTCACTGAAGCTTTCTTT. This gives the protein CASSEGGVFTEAFF.

The chain couples TRBV7-9 to TRBJ1-3; 7 bases match TRBD1. The germline CDR1 and CDR2 sequences are SEHNR and FQNEAQ (reference sequence). This CDR3 has 17 residues. The V segment lost 1 base and the J segment 4 bases; nucleotides outside the gene matches: 10. This CDR3 is CASSLGGARDSGNTIYF. In DNA, the CDR3 is TGTGCCAGCAGCTTAGGAGGGGCAAGGGACAGCGGAAACACCATATATTTT.

The chain combines TRBV5-1 with TRBJ2-2; tentatively, D is TRBD1 (6 bases). CDR3 length equals 17 residues. Trimming removed 4 bases at V and 6 bases at J, with 22 bases between. Germline V lookup: CDR1 SGHRS, CDR2 YFSETQ. The CDR3 DNA sequence: TGCGCCAGCAGCCTTTCCCGACAGGTGGGGTTAGCCGGGGAGCTGTTTTTT. Protein: CASSLSRQVGLAGELFF.

This clone was recorded a few times. This rearrangement joins TRBV30 to TRBJ1-2, with 10 bases identical to TRBD1. Trimming at V came to 1 base and at J to 4 bases, leaving 9 bases not matched to a gene. CDR3 length equals 16 residues. Germline loops: CDR1 GTSNPN, CDR2 SVGIG (reference sequence). The CDR3 here is CAWSASGTGVTYGYTF. The CDR3 DNA reads as TGTGCCTGGAGTGCTAGCGGGACAGGGGTAACCTATGGCTACACCTTC.

The chain uses TRBV29-1 and TRBJ2-3, with TRBD1 identical over 7 bases. V dropped 6 bases and J dropped 5; count of bases not matched to a gene: 14. Germline V gene lookup returns CDR1 SQVTM and CDR2 ANQGSEA. This CDR3 spans 15 amino acids. The CDR3 protein is CSVTSGTDGGDTQYF. CDR3 nucleotides: TGCAGCGTCACCTCCGGGACAGATGGAGGAGATACGCAGTATTTT.

The V gene is TRBV5-1, the J gene TRBJ2-1; D is unclear. Trimming shortened V by 0 bases and J by 4 bases, and 11 bases separated the two germline ends. The CDR3 sequence is 15 residues long. CDR1 SGHRS and CDR2 YFSETQ come from the germline V gene. CDR3 nucleotide sequence: TGCGCCAGCAGCTTGGCACAGCTACGTTACAATGAGCAGTTCTTC. Residues: CASSLAQLRYNEQFF.

This chain connects TRBV21-1 to TRBJ1-1; the DNA was not compared with TRBD1, the D call given in the table. TRBV21-1 is a pseudogene. The CDR3 contains 17 residues. The CDR3 loop reads CASSKVVLRDMNTEAFF. CDR3 sequence (DNA): TGTGCCAGCAGCAAAGTGGTTCTGAGAGACATGAACACTGAAGCTTTCTTT.

This chain links TRBV28 with TRBJ1-1; unclear D gene. The length of the CDR3 is 11 residues. Trimming took 7 bases from V and 4 from J, leaving 7 bases between them. CDR1 is MDHEN and CDR2 is SYDVKM in the germline V gene. The CDR3 DNA reads as TGTGCCAGCAAAATTAGCACTGAAGCTTTCTTT. It codes for CASKISTEAFF.

V usage is TRBV7-9 and J usage is TRBJ2-3, with 8 bases fitting TRBD2. The CDR3 consists of 15 residues. V trimming: 1 base; J trimming: 3 bases; junction bases outside the gene matches: 3. The germline CDR1 and CDR2 sequences are SEHNR and FQNEAQ (reference sequence). CDR3 region: CASSLVLAGTDTQYF. CDR3 DNA sequence: TGTGCCAGCAGCTTAGTTTTAGCGGGGACAGATACGCAGTATTTT.

The genes are TRBV9 and TRBJ1-5; 11 positions agree with TRBD1. Trimming removed 3 bases from V and 7 bases from J; junction bases left unmatched: 6. The CDR3 extends over 15 amino acids. Germline V CDR1 and CDR2: SGDLS, YYNGEE. CDR3 nucleotide sequence: TGTGCCAGCAGCGCCGGGACAGGGGGTGAGCAGCCCCAGCATTTT. Translating gives CASSAGTGGEQPQHF.

This clone has a handful of counts. This rearrangement joins TRBV6-4 to TRBJ1-6; tentative D call: TRBD1 (5 bases). There are 19 residues in the CDR3. The germline V and J ends were trimmed by 6 bases and 5 bases, with 26 bases remaining between them. Germline V lookup: CDR1 MRHNA, CDR2 SNTAGT. For the CDR3, the DNA is TGTGCCAGCAGAACCGTAGTAGGACACAGATTACTCCATAATTCACCCCTCCACTTT. It is translated as CASRTVVGHRLLHNSPLHF.